This TCR beta chain comes out of a study of T cell repertoires in cytomegalovirus infection. MiXCR, applied by TCRdb to the reads, yields one record per CDR3 protein. The sample holds around 300,000 distinct CDR3 sequences, about 26% seen once. Germline CDR1 KGHSH, CDR2 LQKENI. This CDR3 contains 14 residues. V lost 5 bases to trimming and J lost 4 bases; unmatched junction nucleotides: 4. V gene TRBV18 combines with J gene TRBJ2-2; 7 bases agree with TRBD2. This TCR was recovered from a human donor in good health (CMV status not recorded). Some clones in this sample may be carry-over from other donors' samples. Specimen: PBMCs. CDR3: CASSSGVRTGELFF. CDR3 sequence (DNA): TGTGCCAGCTCAAGCGGGGTTCGCACCGGGGAGCTGTTTTTT.